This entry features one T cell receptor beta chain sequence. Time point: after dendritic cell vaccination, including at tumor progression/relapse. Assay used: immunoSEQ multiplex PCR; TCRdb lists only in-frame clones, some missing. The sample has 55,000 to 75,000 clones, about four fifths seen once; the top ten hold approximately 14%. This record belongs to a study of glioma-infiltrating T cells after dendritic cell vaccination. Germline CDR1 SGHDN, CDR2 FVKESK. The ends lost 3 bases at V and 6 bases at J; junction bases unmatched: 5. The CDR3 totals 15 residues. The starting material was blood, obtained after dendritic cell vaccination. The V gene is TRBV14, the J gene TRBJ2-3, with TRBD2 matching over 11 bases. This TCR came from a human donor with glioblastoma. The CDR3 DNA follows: TGTGCCAGCAGCCACGGGACTAGCGGACCGGATACGCAGTATTTT. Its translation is CASSHGTSGPDTQYF. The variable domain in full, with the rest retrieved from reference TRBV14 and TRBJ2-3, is EAGVTQFPSHSVIEKGQTVTLRCDPISGHDNLYWYRRVMGKEIKFLLHFVKESKQDESGMPNNRFLAERTGGTYSTLKVQPAELEDSGVYFCASSHGTSGPDTQYFGPGTRLTVL.